The 21 T cell receptor beta chains below come from one sample, sequenced in a study of blood T cells in healthy people across ages. PCR was performed a second time for roughly 7 to 11 cycles using a sample-barcoded 5' primer and a J-beta primer mix. MiXCR, run by TCRdb on the 5' RACE reads, gives a single entry per CDR3 protein. The sample holds fewer than 2,000,000 distinct CDR3 sequences; 39% are singletons and the top ten take 23%. The sample was blood. Receptors were obtained from a human donor in good health.

This clonotype appeared a few times. This chain joins TRBV20-1 and TRBJ2-1, with TRBD1 matching 8 bases. V lost 7 bases and J lost 0; bases outside the gene matches: 5. The germline V gene encodes CDR1 DFQATT and CDR2 SNEGSKA (reference sequence). The CDR3 length is 14 residues. The CDR3 reads CSERQGSSYNEQFF. The CDR3 DNA follows: TGCAGTGAAAGACAGGGGAGCTCCTACAATGAGCAGTTCTTC.

V gene TRBV9 combines with J gene TRBJ2-1; D tentatively reads TRBD1 or TRBD2 (5 bases each). CDR3 size: 17 residues. V was pared by 4 bases and J by 0 bases, with 17 bases between. CDR1 is SGDLS and CDR2 is YYNGEE in the germline V gene. CDR3 nucleotides: TGTGCCAGCAGCCCGCAGGACATTGGGAGCTCCTACAATGAGCAGTTCTTC. It yields the protein CASSPQDIGSSYNEQFF.

This clonotype was observed a handful of times. This chain connects TRBV20-1 to TRBJ1-6; a possible D gene is TRBD1 (5 bases). V lost 5 bases, J lost 3 bases, and 14 bases lay in between. Germline CDR1 and CDR2: DFQATT and SNEGSKA (reference sequence). This CDR3 contains 15 residues. The CDR3 nucleotides are TGCAGTGCTTCCGTCAGGGCAGACTATAATTCACCCCTCCACTTT. Residues: CSASVRADYNSPLHF.

The rearrangement links TRBV28 to TRBJ1-2; tentatively, D is TRBD1 (6 bases). The V end was cut by 4 bases, the J end by 8 bases, with 17 bases between. This CDR3 region has 14 residues. CDR1 and CDR2 (germline): MDHEN, SYDVKM. This CDR3 reads CASSCQGFMGGYTF. The DNA of the CDR3 is TGTGCCAGCAGTTGCCAGGGGTTTATGGGAGGCTACACCTTC.

The chain combines TRBV6-2 or TRBV6-3 with TRBJ2-1, with 7 nucleotides matching TRBD2. The V gene's germline CDR1 is MNHEY and CDR2 SVGEGT. The CDR3 runs to 17 residues. J was trimmed by 3 bases and V by 2 bases; bases with no gene match: 10. The CDR3, as DNA: TGTGCCAGCAGTTACCTCCCCGGACTAGACCACTACAATGAGCAGTTCTTC. It codes for CASSYLPGLDHYNEQFF.

A single count supports this clonotype. The chain combines TRBV29-1 with TRBJ1-1, with a weak D call TRBD1 (6 bases). V was clipped by 6 bases and J by 4 bases, with 15 bases between them. The CDR3 is made up of 13 amino acids. Germline V CDR1 and CDR2: SQVTM, ANQGSEA. The CDR3 loop is CSVGGGFGTEAFF. In DNA form, the CDR3 reads TGCAGCGTGGGAGGGGGGTTTGGCACTGAAGCTTTCTTT.

This chain connects TRBV7-2 to TRBJ2-7; D possibly corresponds to TRBD2 (5 bases). There are 14 residues in the CDR3. With 3 bases removed from V and 4 bases from J, the gap between germline ends came to 13 bases. Germline V gene data show CDR1 as SGHTA and CDR2 as FQGNSA. CDR3 protein: CASSLVACPYEQYF. CDR3 DNA: TGTGCCAGCAGCTTGGTAGCGTGCCCTTACGAGCAGTACTTC.

In nucleotides, the CDR3 is TGTACCAGCAGCCCCCTCGGATACGCGTCTCTGTTCTTC. This codes for CTSSPLGYASLFF. The chain is built from TRBV7-2 and TRBJ2-1, with D uncertain. Germline CDR1 reads SGHTA; CDR2 reads FQGNSA. The V end was cut by 5 bases, the J end by 15 bases, with 20 bases between. This CDR3 has 13 residues.

The chain combines TRBV28 with TRBJ1-5; D uncertain. The germline V gene encodes CDR1 MDHEN and CDR2 SYDVKM. This CDR3 is 13 amino acids long. Trimming pared 6 bases from V and 3 bases from J, leaving 9 bases between. The CDR3 coding sequence is TGTGCCAGCAGGCAGAGGCTCAATCAGCCCCAGCATTTT. It translates to CASRQRLNQPQHF. Variable domain in full (rest from reference TRBV28 and TRBJ1-5): DVKVTQSSRYLVKRTGEKVFLECVQDMDHENMFWYRQDPGLGLRLIYFSYDVKMKEKGDIPEGYSVSREKKERFSLILESASTNQTSMYLCASRQRLNQPQHFGDGTRLSIL.

This chain links TRBV20-1 with TRBJ2-1; 9 bases line up with TRBD1. The CDR3 totals 13 residues. V lost 4 bases and J lost 8; bases outside the gene matches: 6. Germline loops: CDR1 DFQATT, CDR2 SNEGSKA (reference sequence). The CDR3 DNA follows: TGCAGTGCTACGGGGGGACAGGGATATGAGCAGTTCTTC. Translating it yields CSATGGQGYEQFF.

This clonotype was seen a handful of times. The chain carries TRBV5-1 and TRBJ2-1; 10 bases line up with TRBD1. This CDR3 has 15 residues. Germline values: CDR1 SGHRS, CDR2 YFSETQ. Germline trimming cut 5 bases from V and 7 bases from J; bases unmatched to any gene: 9. The CDR3 sequence is CASSYGTGEGNEQFF. DNA for the CDR3: TGCGCCAGCAGTTACGGGACAGGGGAGGGGAATGAGCAGTTCTTC.

This clonotype has more than one count but fewer than ten. This sequence may be a read error, since a much larger clone differs from it by one base. The rearrangement links TRBV6-2 or TRBV6-3 to TRBJ1-5, with D possibly TRBD1 on 5 matching bases. Germline loops: CDR1 MNHEY, CDR2 SVGEGT. V lost 6 bases to trimming and J lost 4 bases, with 10 bases between them. The CDR3 contains 13 residues. The CDR3 region is CASRPGRNQPQHF. The CDR3 DNA reads as TGTGCCAGCAGACCGGGACGGAATCAGCCCCAGCATTTT.

The chain recombines TRBV5-1 with TRBJ2-1; 9 bases map to TRBD2. The CDR3 contains 14 residues. Germline lookup yields CDR1 SGHRS and CDR2 YFSETQ. J gave up 10 bases and V 4 bases, and 9 bases lay outside the gene matches. The CDR3 is CASSGPSSGEEQFF. As DNA, the CDR3 is TGCGCCAGCAGCGGTCCTTCTAGCGGGGAGGAGCAGTTCTTC.

This rearrangement joins TRBV6-4 to TRBJ2-6, with a weak D call TRBD2 (5 bases). The germline V gene encodes CDR1 MRHNA and CDR2 SNTAGT. The CDR3 covers 16 residues. The V and J ends lost 6 bases and 2 bases respectively, with 14 bases between them. DNA for the CDR3: TGTGCCAGCAGCCCCTCCGGGGTAGCTGGGGCCAACGTCCTGACTTTC. Translating it yields CASSPSGVAGANVLTF.

V and J are TRBV28 and TRBJ1-5; D unresolved. CDR1 MDHEN and CDR2 SYDVKM come from the germline V gene. The CDR3 extends over 15 amino acids. The V end lost 5 bases, the J end lost 6 bases, and 17 bases lay between the germline ends. The CDR3 is CASSPSGALGQPQHF. In DNA, the CDR3 is TGTGCCAGCAGTCCGTCGGGAGCCTTGGGTCAGCCCCAGCATTTT.

For this clonotype: This may arise from a read error, as a much more abundant clone is one base away. V and J are TRBV7-3 and TRBJ2-1, with TRBD1 identical over 8 bases. The end of the DNA aligns better with TRBJ2-7, so the J call may be wrong. The length of the CDR3 is 15 residues. CDR1 SGHTA and CDR2 FQGTGA come from the germline V gene. This chain's CDR3 is CASAPAGGNYNEQYF. The CDR3 coding sequence is TGTGCCAGCGCACCGGCAGGGGGCAACTACAATGAGCAGTACTTC.

This clonotype was picked up a small number of times. The chain is built from TRBV6-2 or TRBV6-3 and TRBJ2-1; D remains ambiguous. The germline gives CDR1 MNHEY, CDR2 SVGEGT. The CDR3 extends over 14 amino acids. V was pared by 6 bases and J by 5 bases, with 14 bases between. This CDR3 is CASRPGGIDNEQFF. In DNA, the CDR3 is TGTGCCAGCAGACCTGGTGGGATAGACAATGAGCAGTTCTTC.

The chain links TRBV6-2 or TRBV6-3 to TRBJ2-1, with D perhaps matching TRBD2 (5 bases). Germline CDR1 is MNHEY and CDR2 is SVGEGT. V lost 2 bases and J 12 bases, leaving 17 bases between the germline ends. CDR3 length: 14 residues. The CDR3 sequence: CASSYRETNPGQFF. DNA for the CDR3: TGTGCCAGCAGTTACAGGGAGACCAATCCGGGGCAGTTCTTC.

This clonotype was found a few times. V and J are TRBV6-2 or TRBV6-3 and TRBJ1-1; D uncertain. Trimming removed 5 bases at V and 5 bases at J, with 15 bases between. Germline V gives CDR1 MNHEY, CDR2 SVGEGT. The CDR3 spans 14 residues. CDR3 sequence (DNA): TGTGCCAGCAGTCTTATCAACGTGGTAACTGAAGCTTTCTTT. Translated, it gives CASSLINVVTEAFF.

This clonotype was observed a handful of times. The chain links TRBV7-2 to TRBJ2-5; D gene uncertain. The germline CDR1 and CDR2 sequences are SGHTA and FQGNSA. The CDR3 length is 13 residues. V was clipped by 1 base and J by 5 bases, with 8 bases between them. Written as DNA, the CDR3 is TGTGCCAGCAGCTTAGGTTGGTTGGAGACCCAGTACTTC. This sequence encodes CASSLGWLETQYF.

Comment on this clonotype: An end of the junction does not agree with germline; a read error may underlie this. The chain couples TRBV9 to TRBJ2-5, with TRBD2 matching 9 bases. From germline, CDR1 is SGDLS and CDR2 YYNGEE. The CDR3 length is 16 residues. CDR3 residues: CASSPGGSGGQEAQYF. In nucleotides, the CDR3 is TGTGCCAGCAGCCCCGGTGGTAGCGGGGGCCAAGAGGCCCAGTACTTC.